The 29 T cell receptor beta chains reported below all come from one sample, sequenced in a study of cytomegalovirus exposure and HLA in healthy donors. 60 Vbeta and 13 Jbeta primers were used in PCR. Measured with immunoSEQ multiplex PCR; TCRdb has only the in-frame clones, and not every one. This table holds about 110,000 clones. The sequencing input was PBMCs. Receptors originate from a man aged 35-49 years in good health and CMV-seropositive.

V and J are TRBV28 and TRBJ2-2, with D tentatively TRBD1 (6 bases). There are 16 residues in the CDR3. The germline V gene encodes CDR1 MDHEN and CDR2 SYDVKM. With 6 bases removed from V and 2 bases from J, the gap between germline ends came to 16 bases. The CDR3 region is CASSPTDRFNTGELFF. Written as DNA, the CDR3 is TGTGCCAGCAGCCCGACCGACAGGTTTAACACCGGGGAGCTGTTTTTT.

The rearrangement links TRBV5-8 to TRBJ1-5; TRBD1 matches 12 bases. This CDR3 contains 19 residues. CDR1 SGHTS and CDR2 YDEGEE come from the germline V gene. V shed 1 base, J shed 1 base, and the junction held 9 bases outside the gene matches. CDR3 nucleotide sequence: TGTGCCAGCAGCTTGTGGGGACAGGGGGCGTCGACAAGCAATCAGCCCCAGCATTTT. Translating gives CASSLWGQGASTSNQPQHF. Full variable domain (missing parts from reference TRBV5-8 and TRBJ1-5): EAGVTQSPTHLIKTRGQQATLRCSPISGHTSVYWYQQALGLGLQFLLWYDEGEERNRGNFPPRFSGRQFPNYSSELNVNALELEDSALYLCASSLWGQGASTSNQPQHFGDGTRLSIL.

V is TRBV5-1 and J is TRBJ1-6; no firm D call. The CDR3 sequence is 15 residues long. Germline V gene sequence: CDR1 SGHRS, CDR2 YFSETQ. Trimming pared 0 bases from V and 7 bases from J, leaving 11 bases between. The CDR3 sequence: CASSLGSLLNSPLHF. CDR3 coding DNA: TGCGCCAGCAGCTTGGGAAGCCTTTTGAATTCACCCCTCCACTTT.

The chain employs TRBV25-1 and TRBJ1-3; no definite D call. This CDR3 region has 13 residues. CDR1 and CDR2 (germline): MGHDK, SYGVNS. V dropped 6 bases and J dropped 0 bases, with 6 bases sitting between them. Here the CDR3 reads CASRGFSGNTIYF. The CDR3 DNA reads TGTGCCAGCAGGGGCTTCTCTGGAAACACCATATATTTT. The full variable domain, with the rest looked up from reference TRBV25-1 and TRBJ1-3, is EADIYQTPRYLVIGTGKKITLECSQTMGHDKMYWYQQDPGMELHLIHYSYGVNSTEKGDLSSESTVSRIRTEHFPLTLESARPSHTSQYLCASRGFSGNTIYFGEGSWLTVV.

V usage is TRBV18 and J usage is TRBJ1-1, with 7 bases matching TRBD1. Germline values: CDR1 KGHSH, CDR2 LQKENI. Trimming at V came to 2 bases and at J to 8 bases, leaving 11 bases not matched to a gene. This CDR3 region has 15 residues. The chain's CDR3 is CASSPIKGASKEAFF. The CDR3 DNA reads TGTGCCAGCTCACCAATCAAGGGGGCGTCAAAAGAAGCTTTCTTT.

The chain employs TRBV11-3 and TRBJ2-1; 8 nucleotides line up with TRBD2. The CDR3 runs 17 residues. V shed 1 base and J 6 bases; nucleotides not matched to a gene: 11. Germline-derived CDR1 and CDR2 are SGHNT and YENEEA. The CDR3 here is CASSLGGLAGLLNEQFF. CDR3 DNA: TGTGCCAGCAGCTTAGGAGGACTAGCTGGGTTGCTCAATGAGCAGTTCTTC.

V is TRBV6-5 and J is TRBJ2-2; 7 bases align to TRBD1. V trimming: 2 bases; J trimming: 5 bases; junction bases outside the gene matches: 2. Germline lookup yields CDR1 MNHEY and CDR2 SVGAGI. The CDR3 spans 14 residues. CDR3 nucleotide sequence: TGTGCCAGCAGTTACCTACAGGGGACCGGGGAGCTGTTTTTT. Protein: CASSYLQGTGELFF.

The rearrangement joins TRBV5-1 to TRBJ1-4; 7 bases map to TRBD1. The CDR3 runs 14 residues. From germline, CDR1 is SGHRS and CDR2 YFSETQ. Trimming at V came to 0 bases and at J to 7 bases, leaving 3 bases not matched to a gene. CDR3 residues: CASSLGTGSEKLFF. As DNA, the CDR3 is TGCGCCAGCAGCTTGGGGACAGGAAGTGAAAAACTGTTTTTT.

This rearrangement joins TRBV15 to TRBJ2-3, with D maybe TRBD2 (6 bases). Looked up from germline, CDR1 is LNHNV and CDR2 is YYDKDF (reference sequence). V was clipped by 6 bases and J by 7 bases, with 11 bases between them. The CDR3 loop spans 12 amino acids. CDR3 in DNA: TGTGCCACCAGTCCGGGGGAGAATACGCAGTATTTT. Its protein is CATSPGENTQYF. The entire variable domain, with the rest obtained from reference TRBV15 and TRBJ2-3, is as follows: DAMVIQNPRYQVTQFGKPVTLSCSQTLNHNVMYWYQQKSSQAPKLLFHYYDKDFNNEADTPDNFQSRRPNTSFCFLDIRSPGLGDTAMYLCATSPGENTQYFGPGTRLTVL.

The chain joins TRBV30 to TRBJ1-1; possibly TRBD1 for D (6 bases). Germline CDR1 and CDR2: GTSNPN and SVGIG (reference sequence). V was shortened by 5 bases and J by 5 bases, with 18 bases between the two germline ends. The CDR3 is made up of 14 amino acids. CDR3 coding DNA: TGTGCCTGGGGTAGGGGGGGGATGGGAACTGAAGCTTTCTTT. This sequence encodes CAWGRGGMGTEAFF. Looking up the rest from reference TRBV30 and TRBJ1-1 gives the full variable domain: SQTIHQWPATLVQPVGSPLSLECTVEGTSNPNLYWYRQAAGRGLQLLFYSVGIGQISSEVPQNLSASRPQDRQFILSSKKLLLSDSGFYLCAWGRGGMGTEAFFGQGTRLTVV.

Here the CDR3 DNA reads TGCGCCAGCAGGCAGGGGGCCTGCACAGATACGCAGTATTTT. Translated, it gives CASRQGACTDTQYF. This chain links TRBV23-1 with TRBJ2-3; 8 nucleotides agree with TRBD1. TRBV23-1 carries the ORF label, with uncertain function. The CDR3 runs 14 residues. V dropped 6 bases and J dropped 1; count of bases not matched to a gene: 3.

The genes are TRBV19 and TRBJ1-1; D remains ambiguous. CDR1 and CDR2 from the germline V gene are LNHDA and SQIVND (reference sequence). V dropped 2 bases and J dropped 6 bases, with 13 bases sitting between them. The CDR3 runs to 14 residues. CDR3 residues: CASSILSPSAEAFF. The CDR3 DNA is TGTGCCAGTAGTATATTGAGCCCTAGCGCTGAAGCTTTCTTT.

V gene TRBV5-5 combines with J gene TRBJ1-2; tentative D call: TRBD1 (5 bases). The germline gives CDR1 SGHKS, CDR2 YYEKEE (reference sequence). The ends were cut back, 0 bases at V and 2 bases at J, with 11 bases in the middle. This CDR3 is built from 15 residues. Here the CDR3 reads CASSLGGTTNYGYTF. CDR3 nucleotide sequence: TGTGCCAGCAGCTTGGGCGGGACTACAAACTATGGCTACACCTTC.

The chain recombines TRBV2 with TRBJ2-1; TRBD2 is a possible D gene (6 bases). CDR1 SNHLY and CDR2 FYNNEI come from the germline V gene. V was cut by 7 bases and J by 5 bases, with 9 bases left in between. This CDR3 is built from 12 residues. CDR3 region: CASMRGDNEQFF. The CDR3 nucleotides are TGTGCCAGCATGCGGGGAGACAATGAGCAGTTCTTC.

The J gene is TRBJ1-4, the V gene TRBV5-1; no definite D call. CDR1 and CDR2 from the germline V gene are SGHRS and YFSETQ. Between the trimmed V and J ends, which lost 4 bases and 7 bases, there was a span of 17 bases. The CDR3 spans 15 residues. The DNA for the CDR3 is TGCGCCAGCAGCCCCGGACTCTATTATGGTGAAAAACTGTTTTTT. It translates to CASSPGLYYGEKLFF.

The chain couples TRBV7-9 to TRBJ2-3; D might be TRBD2 (6 bases). In germline, CDR1 is SEHNR, CDR2 FQNEAQ (reference sequence). Deletions cut 2 bases from V and 7 bases from J, with 10 bases between. The CDR3 contains 13 residues. The CDR3 loop reads CASSLRGVYTQYF. In DNA form, the CDR3 reads TGTGCCAGCAGCTTACGCGGGGTTTATACGCAGTATTTT.

This chain links TRBV7-6 with TRBJ2-7; possible D gene TRBD2, 5 bases. The germline gives CDR1 SGHVS, CDR2 FNYEAQ. V was shortened by 5 bases and J by 6 bases, with 14 bases between the two germline ends. The CDR3 is 13 amino acids. The CDR3 DNA reads TGTGCCAGCAGCCCCAGGCGGGCGGGCGAGCAGTACTTC. Translated, it gives CASSPRRAGEQYF.

The CDR3 spells CASSESYFLAQHF. CDR3 in DNA: TGCGCCAGCAGTGAGTCCTATTTCTTAGCCCAGCATTTT. The chain uses TRBV10-2 and TRBJ1-5; D is undetermined. CDR1 is WSHSY, CDR2 SAAADI, per germline. The CDR3 extends over 13 amino acids. Trimming shortened V by 0 bases and J by 11 bases, and 11 bases separated the two germline ends.

The genes are TRBV7-9 and TRBJ2-7; D possibly corresponds to TRBD1 (6 bases). Trimming cost V 5 bases and J 3 bases, with 14 bases left between them. The CDR3 runs to 14 residues. The germline V gene has CDR1 SEHNR and CDR2 FQNEAQ (reference sequence). The chain's CDR3 is CASSKPDRDYEQYF. CDR3 nucleotide sequence: TGTGCCAGCAGCAAGCCGGACAGAGACTACGAGCAGTACTTC.

This rearrangement joins TRBV19 to TRBJ1-1; 7 bases map to TRBD1. Losses at the gene ends were 4 bases for V and 1 base for J; bases not matched to a gene: 18. Germline V gene sequence: CDR1 LNHDA, CDR2 SQIVND (reference sequence). The length of the CDR3 is 19 residues. CDR3 DNA sequence: TGTGCCAGTAGTACCAGACCCTCCGACAGGGTGATACGGAACACTGAAGCTTTCTTT. It encodes CASSTRPSDRVIRNTEAFF.

The chain links TRBV11-2 to TRBJ2-7; tentative D call: TRBD1 (5 bases). Trimming pared 4 bases from V and 3 bases from J, leaving 16 bases between. Germline V CDR1 and CDR2: SGHAT, FQNNGV. The CDR3 is 15 residues long. The chain's CDR3 is CASSSRQSPDYEQYF. CDR3 DNA sequence: TGTGCCAGCAGCTCACGACAGTCCCCGGACTACGAGCAGTACTTC. Full variable domain (remainder filled in from reference TRBV11-2 and TRBJ2-7): EAGVAQSPRYKIIEKRQSVAFWCNPISGHATLYWYQQILGQGPKLLIQFQNNGVVDDSQLPKDRFSAERLKGVDSTLKIQPAKLEDSAVYLCASSSRQSPDYEQYFGPGTRLTVT.

The rearrangement links TRBV5-6 to TRBJ1-5; no clear D gene. This CDR3 has 16 residues. The germline V gene encodes CDR1 SGHDT and CDR2 YYEEEE. Between the trimmed V and J ends, which lost 2 bases and 2 bases, there was a span of 14 bases. CDR3 in amino acids: CASSFGWEEGNQPQHF. CDR3 coding DNA: TGTGCCAGCAGCTTCGGTTGGGAGGAAGGCAATCAGCCCCAGCATTTT.

To note about this clone: Mismatch with germline at one junction end may stem from a read error. The chain has TRBV7-7 and TRBJ2-3; 11 bases line up with TRBD2. CDR3 length equals 15 residues. CDR1 and CDR2 from the germline V gene are SSHAT and FNYEAQ (reference sequence). CDR3 region: CASSPLAGGPNTQYF. In DNA form, the CDR3 reads TGTGCTAGCAGCCCTTTAGCGGGAGGGCCGAATACGCAGTATTTT.

The chain recombines TRBV29-1 with TRBJ1-2, with D unresolved. CDR3 length: 14 amino acids. Germline V gives CDR1 SQVTM, CDR2 ANQGSEA. Trimming shortened V by 4 bases and J by 5 bases, and 17 bases separated the two germline ends. The CDR3 loop reads CSVALAVAGYGYTF. The CDR3 bases are TGCAGCGTTGCATTGGCAGTGGCGGGATATGGCTACACCTTC.

The chain joins TRBV28 to TRBJ2-7; TRBD1 matches at 9 bases. The length of the CDR3 is 15 residues. Unmatched junction bases numbered 17, after V lost 10 bases and J lost 7 bases. Germline V lookup: CDR1 MDHEN, CDR2 SYDVKM. CDR3 in amino acids: CATAGTGWPLIEQYF. For the CDR3, the DNA is TGTGCCACCGCCGGGACAGGGTGGCCACTTATAGAGCAGTACTTC.

This chain links TRBV9 with TRBJ1-1, with D possibly being TRBD1 (5 bases). The CDR3 length is 16 residues. Trimming shortened V by 0 bases and J by 0 bases, and 12 bases separated the two germline ends. The germline V gene has CDR1 SGDLS and CDR2 YYNGEE. The DNA of the CDR3 is TGTGCCAGCAGCGTAGGAGGACACGGAATGAACACTGAAGCTTTCTTT. Its protein is CASSVGGHGMNTEAFF.

The chain is built from TRBV6-6 and TRBJ2-5, with a tentative D call TRBD1 (6 bases). This CDR3 comprises 14 residues. The germline V gene has CDR1 MNHNY and CDR2 SVGAGI (reference sequence). V shed 6 bases and J shed 3 bases, with 14 bases lying between them. Here the CDR3 reads CASSLQGRKETQYF. CDR3 nucleotide sequence: TGTGCCAGCAGCCTACAGGGAAGAAAAGAGACCCAGTACTTC.

The chain uses TRBV28 and TRBJ1-2, with 7 bases identical to TRBD1. With 6 bases clipped from V and 5 bases from J, the junction kept 15 bases outside the gene matches. This CDR3 is 16 amino acids long. Germline CDR1 and CDR2: MDHEN and SYDVKM. CDR3 sequence: CASSRPPGRGLYGYTF. Written as DNA, the CDR3 is TGTGCCAGCAGCCGCCCCCCGGGAAGGGGGCTTTATGGCTACACCTTC.

V gene TRBV18 combines with J gene TRBJ1-1, with 10 bases matching TRBD1. There are 15 residues in the CDR3. The germline V gene has CDR1 KGHSH and CDR2 LQKENI. With 4 bases clipped from V and 2 bases from J, the junction kept 4 bases outside the gene matches. CDR3 sequence: CASSLGQGGNTEAFF. DNA of the CDR3: TGTGCCAGCTCACTCGGACAGGGGGGAAACACTGAAGCTTTCTTT.